This TCR beta chain was recorded in a study of identical twins. General study results and limits: Abundant beta clonotypes from cord blood bore fewer insertions; memory repertoires lacked this pattern. Partial confounding of zero-insertion analyses by invariant MAIT and iNKT cells was possible.

Note on this clonotype: Its antigen is unidentified.

Looked up from germline, CDR1 is MNHEY and CDR2 is SVGEGT. V was trimmed by 5 bases and J by 7 bases, leaving 17 bases between them. This CDR3 region has 15 residues. TCRdb independently ran MiXCR on the 5' RACE reads; one entry per CDR3 protein. The repertoire has approximately 700,000 distinct CDR3 sequences, roughly 20% of them found once; the top ten carry around 13%. Another study also made use of these data, one on T cells expressing NK-cell markers. As that report states: Eight donors were sequenced, seven testing HCMV-seropositive and one testing seronegative.

This sequence originates from a woman younger than 30 in good health. The sequenced material came from PBMCs. J is TRBJ2-2 and V is TRBV6-2 or TRBV6-3; D ambiguous. CDR3 in DNA: TGTGCCAGCAGTATCATCGGAACTATCGTCGGGGAGCTGTTTTTT. Translation gives CASSIIGTIVGELFF.